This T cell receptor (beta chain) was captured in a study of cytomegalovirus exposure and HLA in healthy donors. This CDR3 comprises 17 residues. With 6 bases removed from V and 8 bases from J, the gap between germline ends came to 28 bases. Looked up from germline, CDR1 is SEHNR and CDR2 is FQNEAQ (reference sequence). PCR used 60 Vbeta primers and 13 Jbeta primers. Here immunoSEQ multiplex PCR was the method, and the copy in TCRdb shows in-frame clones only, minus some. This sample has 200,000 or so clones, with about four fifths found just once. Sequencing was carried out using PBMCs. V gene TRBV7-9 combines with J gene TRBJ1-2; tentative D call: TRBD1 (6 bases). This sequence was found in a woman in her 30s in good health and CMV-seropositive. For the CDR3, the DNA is TGTGCCAGCAGACCCCGCCCCCCAGCAGGGGAGAAGAGGGGCTACACCTTC. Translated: CASRPRPPAGEKRGYTF.